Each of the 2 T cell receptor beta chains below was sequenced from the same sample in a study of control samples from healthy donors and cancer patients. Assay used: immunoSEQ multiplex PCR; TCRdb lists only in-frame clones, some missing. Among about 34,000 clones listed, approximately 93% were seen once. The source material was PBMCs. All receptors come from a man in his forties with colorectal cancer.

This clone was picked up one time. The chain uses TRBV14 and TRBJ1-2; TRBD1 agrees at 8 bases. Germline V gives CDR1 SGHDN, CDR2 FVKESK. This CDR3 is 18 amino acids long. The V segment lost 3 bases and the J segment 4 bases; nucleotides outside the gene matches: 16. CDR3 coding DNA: TGTGCCAGCAGCCACTCTGGGACAGGAGACATATACAGCTATGGCTACACCTTC. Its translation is CASSHSGTGDIYSYGYTF.

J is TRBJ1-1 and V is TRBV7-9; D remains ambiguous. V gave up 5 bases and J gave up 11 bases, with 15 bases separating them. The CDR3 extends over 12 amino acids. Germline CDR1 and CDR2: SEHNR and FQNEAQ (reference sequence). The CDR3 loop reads CASSATSIVAFF. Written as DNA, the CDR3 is TGTGCCAGCAGCGCGACCTCTATCGTGGCTTTCTTT. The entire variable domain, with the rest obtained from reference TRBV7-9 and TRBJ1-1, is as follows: DTGVSQNPRHKITKRGQNVTFRCDPISEHNRLYWYRQTLGQGPEFLTYFQNEAQLEKSRLLSDRFSAERPKGSFSTLEIQRTEQGDSAMYLCASSATSIVAFFGQGTRLTVV.